Presented here are 2 T cell receptor beta chains from one specimen sequenced in a study of blood T cell repertoires in COVID-19. Data came from immunoSEQ multiplex PCR; TCRdb stores just in-frame clones and leaves some out. The sample includes hundreds of thousands of clones, 85% seen only once; the top ten take about 1.9%. Sequences were obtained from PBMCs or T cells enriched from blood (not recorded which). The receptors stem from a woman aged 25 to 39 who had been exposed to COVID-19.

CDR3 in amino acids: CASSSRISTGNTIYF. The CDR3 DNA follows: TGTGCCAGTAGTAGTCGAATTAGCACTGGAAACACCATATATTTT. This chain connects TRBV19 to TRBJ1-3, with unresolved D. Germline V gene data show CDR1 as LNHDA and CDR2 as SQIVND (reference sequence). Trimming removed 4 bases from V and 2 bases from J, with 12 bases in between. CDR3 size: 15 residues.

The V and J genes are TRBV7-3 and TRBJ2-3, with a weak D call TRBD2 (6 bases). The CDR3 consists of 13 residues. V lost 3 bases and J 3 bases, leaving 7 bases between the germline ends. Germline values: CDR1 SGHTA, CDR2 FQGTGA. CDR3 sequence: CASSLEGTDTQYF. The DNA of the CDR3 is TGTGCCAGCAGCTTGGAGGGGACAGATACGCAGTATTTT.